This is a list of T cell receptor beta chains from one sample in a study of T-cell memory formation after mild COVID-19. TCRdb analysed the 5' RACE reads with MiXCR anew, one entry per CDR3 protein. Of roughly 200,000 distinct CDR3 sequences in the sample, about a sixth were seen once. The sample comprised PBMCs or a T cell subset sorted from them (not recorded which). The source of these receptors is an adult woman who had mild COVID-19 (a few samples of this study predate the infection). Cell type and time point are not known. Both conserved end residues are part of each CDR3. A D gene is named only where the DNA matches it firmly. Rows may omit the clone size; those that give it use once, few, many or a size class.

>-|many|TRBV20-1|TRBJ2-3
CSASTSSSSDTQYF
TGCAGTGCCTCGACTTCGTCGTCCTCAGATACGCAGTATTTT
>TRBD1|few|TRBV24-1|TRBJ1-5
CATSDSDRGYNQPQHF
TGTGCCACCAGTGATTCCGACAGGGGCTACAATCAGCCCCAGCATTTT
>TRBD2|few|TRBV5-1|TRBJ2-2
CASSPPGLAGINTGELFF
TGCGCCAGCAGCCCCCCCGGACTAGCGGGCATCAACACCGGGGAGCTGTTTTTT
>-|-|TRBV7-2|TRBJ1-4
CASSELRSSTNEKLFF
TGTGCCAGCAGCGAATTACGGAGCAGTACTAATGAAAAACTGTTTTTT
>-|-|TRBV24-1|TRBJ1-5
CATSLQGNQPQHF
TGTGCCACCAGTCTACAGGGAAATCAGCCCCAGCATTTT
>-|-|TRBV30|TRBJ1-3
CAWSGNGNTIYF
TGTGCCTGGTCGGGGAATGGAAACACCATATATTTT
>-|-|TRBV7-9|TRBJ1-1
CASSLNLRENTEAFF
TGTGCCAGCAGCTTGAACCTCAGGGAGAACACTGAAGCTTTCTTT
>-|-|TRBV4-1|TRBJ2-5
CASSQDARLTETQYF
TGCGCCAGCAGCCAAGATGCGAGACTAACAGAGACCCAGTACTTC
>TRBD1|-|TRBV6-5|TRBJ2-7
CASRRTGVGSRKTYEQYF
TGTGCCAGCAGACGTACAGGGGTCGGATCGCGGAAGACCTACGAGCAGTACTTC
>-|-|TRBV3-1|TRBJ2-5
CASSQGGARETQYF
TGTGCCAGCAGCCAGGGGGGCGCGCGGGAGACCCAGTACTTC
>-|-|TRBV3-1|TRBJ2-5
CASIAPGALGSQETQYF
TGTGCCAGCATCGCTCCCGGCGCCCTGGGGTCCCAAGAGACCCAGTACTTC
>-|-|TRBV7-2|TRBJ1-5
CASSSDTGAQHF
TGTGCCAGCAGCTCAGACACGGGTGCCCAGCATTTT
>TRBD2|few|TRBV5-1|TRBJ2-7
CASSILAGTTYEQYF
TGCGCCAGCAGCATACTAGCGGGGACCACCTACGAGCAGTACTTC
>TRBD1|few|TRBV30|TRBJ2-3
CAWSVQGAGTQYF
TGTGCCTGGAGTGTACAGGGGGCAGGGACGCAGTATTTT
>TRBD2|few|TRBV6-1|TRBJ2-1
CASSALLTSGRSSYNEQFF
TGTGCCAGCTCCGCCCTCCTTACTAGCGGGAGGAGCTCCTACAATGAGCAGTTCTTC
>-|few|TRBV29-1|TRBJ2-1
CSVEDVFNEQFF
TGCAGCGTTGAAGATGTCTTCAATGAGCAGTTCTTC
>TRBD2|-|TRBV12-3/TRBV12-4|TRBJ2-2
CASSPSSGRGTGELFF
TGTGCCAGCAGTCCCTCTAGCGGGAGAGGCACCGGGGAGCTGTTTTTT
>-|few|TRBV20-1|TRBJ2-5
CSGLNRQAQETQYF
TGCAGTGGCTTAAATCGGCAGGCGCAAGAGACCCAGTACTTC
>-|many|TRBV20-1|TRBJ1-2
CSARWNSGDGYTF
TGCAGTGCTAGATGGAATTCGGGGGATGGCTACACCTTC
>-|few|TRBV3-1|TRBJ1-6
CASSPGQNNSPLHF
TGTGCCAGCAGCCCCGGACAAAATAATTCACCCCTCCACTTT
>-|few|TRBV20-1|TRBJ2-2
CSARDGGSHTGELFF
TGCAGTGCTAGAGATGGGGGATCCCACACCGGGGAGCTGTTTTTT
>-|-|TRBV29-1|TRBJ2-7
CSAKGVANTYEQYF
TGCAGCGCCAAGGGGGTTGCCAATACGTACGAGCAGTACTTC
>TRBD1|-|TRBV28|TRBJ2-7
CASSSAGTGRFHEQYF
TGTGCCAGCAGTTCAGCCGGGACAGGGAGGTTCCACGAGCAGTACTTC
>TRBD1|-|TRBV7-2|TRBJ1-2
CASSVSSGQTYGYTF
TGTGCCAGCAGCGTTTCTTCGGGACAGACCTATGGCTACACCTTC
>TRBD2|-|TRBV7-3|TRBJ2-1
CASSPALAGVSEQFF
TGTGCCAGCAGCCCGGCACTAGCGGGGGTCTCAGAGCAGTTCTTC
>TRBD2|-|TRBV5-1|TRBJ2-1
CASSVREGLSNEQFF
TGCGCCAGCAGCGTTCGGGAGGGCCTATCGAATGAGCAGTTCTTC
>-|-|TRBV7-3|TRBJ2-3
CASSKQGTDTQYF
TGTGCCAGCAGCAAGCAGGGGACAGATACGCAGTATTTT
>-|few|TRBV10-3|TRBJ2-3
CAISERDTQYF
TGTGCCATCAGTGAGCGAGATACGCAGTATTTT
>TRBD1|-|TRBV19|TRBJ2-5
CASRDREETQYF
TGTGCCAGCCGGGACAGGGAAGAGACCCAGTACTTC
>TRBD2|few|TRBV5-1|TRBJ2-1
CASSERTSPSNEQFF
TGCGCCAGCAGCGAGAGGACTAGTCCTAGTAATGAGCAGTTCTTC
>-|few|TRBV12-3/TRBV12-4|TRBJ2-2
CASTPQQGSLTGELFF
TGTGCCAGCACTCCTCAACAGGGTAGCCTCACCGGGGAGCTGTTTTTT
>-|-|TRBV7-7|TRBJ2-5
CASSLARGNQETQYF
TGTGCTAGCAGCTTAGCTCGCGGAAACCAAGAGACCCAGTACTTC
>-|-|TRBV20-1|TRBJ1-4
CSARLVGEKLFF
TGCAGTGCTAGATTGGTGGGGGAAAAACTGTTTTTT
>TRBD1|few|TRBV6-5|TRBJ2-1
CASSPDRIMHRDNEQFF
TGTGCCAGCAGCCCGGACAGGATCATGCATAGGGACAATGAGCAGTTCTTC
>TRBD2|few|TRBV5-1|TRBJ2-3
CASSSRTSGGAKADTQYF
TGCGCCAGCAGCTCCCGGACTAGCGGGGGGGCGAAGGCGGATACGCAGTATTTT
>-|-|TRBV3-1|TRBJ2-7
CASSQEQLYGEQYF
TGTGCCAGCAGCCAAGAACAGCTATACGGGGAGCAGTACTTC
>-|few|TRBV6-2/TRBV6-3|TRBJ1-1
CASSSPASPVPEAFF
TGTGCCAGCAGTTCACCGGCCTCTCCGGTCCCTGAAGCTTTCTTT
>-|few|TRBV12-3/TRBV12-4|TRBJ2-3
CASSSGTAQTDTQYF
TGTGCCAGCAGTTCCGGGACCGCTCAAACAGATACGCAGTATTTT
>-|-|TRBV7-9|TRBJ2-3
CASSSRQEPSTDTQYF
TGTGCCAGCAGCTCCCGACAGGAACCTAGCACAGATACGCAGTATTTT
>-|once|TRBV25-1|TRBJ2-1
CASSGTTGEQFF
TGTGCCAGCAGTGGGACTACGGGTGAGCAGTTCTTC
>TRBD2|few|TRBV6-5|TRBJ2-1
CASSPGTSGGNEQFF
TGTGCCAGCAGCCCCGGGACTAGCGGGGGCAATGAGCAGTTCTTC